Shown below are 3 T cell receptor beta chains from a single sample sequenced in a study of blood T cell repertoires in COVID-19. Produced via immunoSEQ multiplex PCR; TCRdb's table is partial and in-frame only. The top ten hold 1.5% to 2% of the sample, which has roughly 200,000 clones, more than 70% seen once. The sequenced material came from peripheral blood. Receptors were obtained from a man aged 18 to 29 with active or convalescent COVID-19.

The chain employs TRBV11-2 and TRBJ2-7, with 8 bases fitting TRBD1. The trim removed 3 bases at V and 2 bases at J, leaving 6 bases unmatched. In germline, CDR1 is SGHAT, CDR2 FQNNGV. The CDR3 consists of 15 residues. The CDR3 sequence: CASSLDTGGTYEQYF. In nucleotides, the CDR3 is TGTGCCAGCAGCTTGGATACAGGGGGAACCTACGAGCAGTACTTC. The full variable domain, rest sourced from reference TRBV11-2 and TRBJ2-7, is EAGVAQSPRYKIIEKRQSVAFWCNPISGHATLYWYQQILGQGPKLLIQFQNNGVVDDSQLPKDRFSAERLKGVDSTLKIQPAKLEDSAVYLCASSLDTGGTYEQYFGPGTRLTVT.

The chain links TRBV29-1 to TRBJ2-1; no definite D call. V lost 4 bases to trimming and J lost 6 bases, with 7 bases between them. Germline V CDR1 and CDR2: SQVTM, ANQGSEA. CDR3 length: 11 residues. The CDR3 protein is CSVGLGNEQFF. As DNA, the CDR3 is TGCAGCGTTGGCCTAGGCAATGAGCAGTTCTTC.

The chain's CDR3 is CASSLRDSLETQYF. CDR3 sequence (DNA): TGCGCCAGCAGCTTAAGGGACTCCTTAGAGACCCAGTACTTC. The chain joins TRBV5-1 to TRBJ2-5, with D perhaps TRBD2 (6 bases). In germline, CDR1 is SGHRS, CDR2 YFSETQ. The CDR3 is 14 amino acids. The V end was cut by 2 bases, the J end by 4 bases, with 12 bases between.